This T cell receptor (beta chain) appears in the sequencing data of a study of blood T cells in healthy people across ages. It was with a sample-barcoded 5' primer and a J-beta primer mix that a second PCR of roughly 7 to 11 cycles was run. MiXCR was run by TCRdb on the 5' RACE reads, yielding one entry per CDR3 protein. The sample contains around 1.5 million distinct CDR3 sequences, about 32% of which appear only once. Trimming at V came to 4 bases and at J to 6 bases, leaving 10 bases not matched to a gene. The germline gives CDR1 SGHKS, CDR2 YYEKEE (reference sequence). CDR3 length: 15 residues. This sequence originates from a woman in her thirties in good health. The chain employs TRBV5-5 and TRBJ2-7, with 10 positions matching TRBD1. Source material: blood. The CDR3 protein is CASSRPGQGSGEQYF. CDR3 DNA sequence: TGTGCCAGCAGCAGACCGGGACAGGGGAGCGGCGAGCAGTACTTC. The full variable domain, with the rest looked up from reference TRBV5-5 and TRBJ2-7, is DAGVTQSPTHLIKTRGQQVTLRCSPISGHKSVSWYQQVLGQGPQFIFQYYEKEERGRGNFPDRFSARQFPNYSSELNVNALLLGDSALYLCASSRPGQGSGEQYFGPGTRLTVT.